Listed here is a single TCR beta chain. Antigen: not known. This record belongs to a study of CD4 T cells in relation to SARS-CoV-2 and coronaviruses. At the level of the study: ViraFEST: approximately 10-day antigen culture of PBMCs, then TCR beta CDR3 sequencing. Study outcomes and limitations: In approximately 70% of donors, memory CD4+ clonotypes crossrecognized SARS-CoV-2 and at least one common cold coronavirus spike.

Repertoires were generated with immunoSEQ multiplex PCR, while TCRdb's copy carries only in-frame clones and drops some. The repertoire holds just over 35,000 clones, with roughly four fifths as singletons. This clonotype originated in an adult with COVID-19. The sample comprised naive CD4+ T cells from PBMCs, cultured in vitro. Stated subset: naive CD4+ T cells isolated by negative enrichment.

The CDR3 coding sequence is TGTGCCAGCAGCCGAGACAGGGTGGGACCCATATATTTT. Its translation: CASSRDRVGPIYF. This chain links TRBV9 with TRBJ1-3; 7 bases are a match to TRBD1. J lost 11 bases, V lost 4 bases, and 9 bases had no gene match. The CDR3 consists of 13 residues. Germline CDR1 reads SGDLS; CDR2 reads YYNGEE.